This T cell receptor (beta chain) is drawn from a study of cytomegalovirus exposure and HLA in healthy donors (dated by TCRdb to the late 2010s). General notes on the study: According to an earlier analysis of around 600 of the donors, about 180 million T cells yielded some 110 million unique TCR beta sequences and less than 300 Gb of sequence data. Roughly 320 gigabases of sequencing data and around 90 million unique TCR sequences made up an early release that covered about 640 HLA-typed donors. Among the roughly 400 genotyped donors, around 81% belonged to the genetic ancestry cluster associated with self-reported Caucasian donors. The aim of the study was to test whether cataloging public T cell receptors could identify signatures of past pathogen exposure. The T cell repertoires of 670 or so subjects were profiled by immunosequencing and related to cytomegalovirus serostatus. In addition to the first cohort of 666 subjects, a separate validation cohort of some 120 different subjects was used. To predict cytomegalovirus infection status, the study combined high-throughput TCR immunosequencing, statistical association of individual TCRs with disease status, and machine learning. To study patterns of TCR occurrence, a later analysis re-analyzed previously published TCR beta repertoires from 500 to 850 donors and added high-resolution HLA genotyping. In the later analysis, no new phenotypic data were used to find candidate immune exposures; instead, reliance was placed on TCR beta sequences and their occurrence across donors. In an earlier analysis of 587 of the donors, high-throughput TCR beta sequencing was used to judge whether each TCR beta V gene segment behaved as functional or pseudogenic. Donor age, sex, ethnicity and CMV serostatus were compiled together with the repertoire data. Genome-wide SNP genotypes for about 65% of the roughly 670 donors were used in a later genetic analysis, which treated that subset as a discovery cohort. All discovery cohort repertoires had been generated on a single sequencing platform. Both class I and class II loci were covered by HLA typing, at four-digit resolution. Typing coverage differed by locus: A, B, C, DRB1 and DQB1 were typed in roughly 629-640 donors, DQA1 in 522, DPA1 in 600 to 610, and DPB1 in 450 to 480. Four or five DR-DQ haplotypes were handled as single units for association and clustering because linkage in the cohort was strong. On average, around 240,000 unique TCR beta nucleotide sequences were sequenced per donor among 300 to 500 genotyped donors of the cohort, with approximately 18% of those sequences being non-productive. What the research found in general, with its limitations: In a later analysis, TCR association rates were found to vary across HLA loci, with the most associated TCRs seen for DRB1 alleles and the fewest for HLA-C alleles. Correlated functional status among segregating V segments might be attributable to linkage disequilibrium, but an unknown experimental factor could not be ruled out. In a later analysis, HLA-associated TCR beta chains were found to be more clonally expanded and to have lower generation probabilities than equally common non-associated chains. In a later genetic analysis, fewer N-insertions in productive TCRs were reported among donors in an Asian-associated ancestry cluster than the roughly 640-donor mean. The authors suggested that the approach could potentially be generalized to other disease states and immunological phenotypes. Most TCR sequences were observed very rarely across donors, whereas some public TCRs were present in many individuals. According to a later analysis, parvovirus B19, influenza, CMV and Epstein-Barr virus appeared linked to several top co-occurrence clusters. A further reported finding was that TCR beta sequences accurately predicted the HLA-A and HLA-B alleles for most subjects in the first cohort. A later genetic analysis associated a missense DCLRE1C variant with V-gene and J-gene trimming of TCR beta chains, and an independent cohort replicated the association. Presence/absence analyses assumed roughly uniform sequencing depth across donors, an assumption that may not hold. An earlier analysis of 587 of the donors showed that most TCR beta V segments appeared in productive rearrangements either about 90% or about 30% of the time, which broadly matched IMGT annotations. When HLA alleles, especially DR and DQ, strongly co-occurred, attributing TCR associations to individual alleles was difficult. In vitro tests confirmed that three of the cytomegalovirus-associated TCR beta chains recognize cytomegalovirus antigens. The classifier was reported to diagnose cytomegalovirus status with high specificity and sensitivity in both the original cohort and the validation cohort. A later analysis associated roughly 17,000 TCR beta sequences with specific HLA alleles at a false discovery rate of 0.05. Because some donors lacked HLA typing at each locus, the association tests relied only on the typed subset. In a later analysis, most CMV-associated TCR beta chains were found to appear HLA-restricted, with HLA associations seemingly driven largely by CMV exposure. Some IMGT-functional V segments, including TRBV6-2 and TRBV6-3, could not be told apart with the 87-base-pair reads, so those segments were excluded. In the study, roughly 160 TCR beta chains were listed as associated with cytomegalovirus. A cluster of highly shared sequence variants was judged likely to represent a technical artifact of the sequencing pipeline. CMV serostatus was the only immune exposure information available for the cohort. The cohort was sequenced for TCR beta chains only, and without alpha or paired-chain data the features that could be detected were limited. Because counts were too low, about 15 rarely observed V segments, including chromosome 9 orphons, were left out of the earlier analysis of a few hundred of the donors.

The cohort comprised 670 or so healthy bone marrow donors. At the time of sampling, all cohort members were nominally healthy, though unrecorded immune exposures were likely present. The donor was CMV seronegative and was included in the group of several hundred seronegative cohort members. A peripheral blood sample was provided by each donor, and peripheral blood mononuclear cells were used for TCR beta sequencing. The Qiagen DNeasy Blood Extraction Kit was used to extract genomic DNA from the blood cell samples. Library generation was performed with the immunoSEQ multiplex PCR assay. For the multiplex PCR, a mixture combining 60 forward primers for TCR Vbeta segments and 13 reverse primers for TCR Jbeta segments was used. The CDR3 region of rearranged TCR beta genes was amplified from genomic DNA by a multiplex PCR assay. The amplified TCR beta libraries were sequenced on the Illumina HiSeq System as 87-base-pair reads. As for how the authors treated the data: In a later analysis, 77 million or so unique TCR beta chains were counted across the 500 to 850 repertoires, and approximately 11 million of these chains were shared by at least two donors. To remove PCR and sequencing errors, raw reads were error-corrected and collapsed into unique sequences using a nearest-neighbor algorithm that merged closely related sequences. To assign V, D and J gene segments, CDR3 sequences were aligned to IMGT reference sequences. For a sequence to be retained, a match of at least six nucleotides to both a V gene segment and a J gene segment was required. Rearrangements were called productive when the CDR3 lacked stop codons and stayed in frame with V and J; all others were non-productive. CDR3 was defined according to IMGT convention as the region running from the second conserved V-encoded cysteine to the conserved J-encoded phenylalanine. In an earlier analysis of 587 of the donors, sequences lacking an unambiguous match to a single V gene segment were excluded. In an earlier analysis of around 590 of the donors, a V segment was called functional when productive rearrangements were above 56.7%, and segregating when the standard deviation between donors exceeded 5%. A statistical classification framework was built to diagnose cytomegalovirus status from the catalog of TCR beta chain sequences. In a later analysis, V and J genes were assigned by comparing TCR nucleotide sequences against IMGT/GENE-DB human TR gene sequences. The TCRdist pipeline was used in a later analysis to assign CDR3 sequences and most-parsimonious VDJ recombination scenarios. A later analysis defined each TCR beta chain by its CDR3 amino acid sequence plus V-gene family, and excluded reads lacking a unique V-gene family. To address suspected cross-contamination and a sequencing artifact, a later analysis removed a few hundred highly shared, low-generation-probability nucleotide sequences. For each public chain, a later analysis derived a clonal expansion index from normalized ranks of inferred template counts within each repertoire. A later analysis computed generation probabilities with a VDJ recombination model fitted to out-of-frame rearrangements, and checked the results against IGoR. In a later analysis, TCR-TCR, TCR-HLA and TCR-CMV co-occurrence was scored with hypergeometric tests, and a repertoire-size bias correction was applied to TCR pairs. A later analysis estimated false discovery rates by permuting HLA or CMV assignments 20 times. In a later analysis, co-occurring TCRs were grouped with DBSCAN, and TCRdist sequence similarity was added when clustering was performed within HLA-allele-positive subsets. For co-occurrence clustering, repertoires with fewer than 30,000 or more than 120,000 public chains were excluded, along with several repertoires with anomalous nucleotide sharing. TCRdb re-hosts the immuneACCESS table, in-frame sequences only. Its copies lack some clones; in the studies checked, an unresolved V gene accounts for under half of them, and the cause for the rest is not known. V and J calls and clone size come straight from that table; D and trimming were deduced from the DNA. The table for this sample lists roughly 200,000 clones; 65% to 90% of them were counted only once. The ten most abundant clones make up approximately 2.2% of the sample.

About this clone: Its antigen is not yet known. One base away there is no much larger clone; base qualities are not given.

Per the germline V gene, KGHSH is the CDR1 and LQKENI is the CDR2. Including cysteine and phenylalanine, the CDR3 has 16 amino acids. Just CDR3 DNA is preserved here, 48 bases in frame from base 1. V loses 3 bases, J loses 4 bases, and the germline ends lie 18 bases apart. The chain is made from TRBV18 and TRBJ1-2; the best D guess is TRBD1, with 6 bases matching. Sequencing used PBMCs. The clonotype originates from a woman between 50 and 59 years old in good health and CMV-seronegative. The CDR3 region reads CASSPDQLPGVYGYTF. The nucleotides read TGTGCCAGCTCACCCGATCAACTTCCAGGGGTCTATGGCTACACCTTC.